Following are 7 T cell receptor beta chains from one sample sequenced in a study of response to subunit inactivated influenza vaccine. TCRdb re-analysed the RT-PCR reads in MiXCR, keeping a single row per CDR3 protein. The repertoire consists of some 160,000 distinct CDR3 sequences, with 11% occurring once and the leading ten covering roughly 12%. The sample in question was non-naive T cells sorted from PBMCs, obtained 35 to 45 days after vaccination. All receptors come from a man aged 50 to 59 who received an inactivated influenza vaccine.

This clonotype appeared many times. The chain links TRBV15 to TRBJ2-5, with a possible D match to TRBD1 (6 bases). The CDR3 length is 15 residues. Trimming left V 5 bases short and J 2 bases short, with 15 bases between. Germline loops: CDR1 LNHNV, CDR2 YYDKDF (reference sequence). For the CDR3, the DNA is TGTGCCACCAGCGGACAGCTTCATGAACAAGAGACCCAGTACTTC. Translated: CATSGQLHEQETQYF. The entire variable domain, with the rest obtained from reference TRBV15 and TRBJ2-5, is as follows: DAMVIQNPRYQVTQFGKPVTLSCSQTLNHNVMYWYQQKSSQAPKLLFHYYDKDFNNEADTPDNFQSRRPNTSFCFLDIRSPGLGDTAMYLCATSGQLHEQETQYFGPGTRLLVL.

This sequence joins TRBV18 and TRBJ2-2; 9 bases are shared with TRBD2. The CDR3 loop spans 18 amino acids. The V gene's germline CDR1 is KGHSH and CDR2 LQKENI. J gave up 1 base and V 0 bases, and 6 bases lay outside the gene matches. CDR3 bases: TGTGCCAGCTCACCACCAGGTGTAGCGGGAGAGAACACCGGGGAGCTGTTTTTT. The encoded protein is CASSPPGVAGENTGELFF.

The rearrangement links TRBV27 to TRBJ2-3, with 9 bases lining up with TRBD2. Germline V gene data show CDR1 as MNHEY and CDR2 as SMNVEV (reference sequence). The CDR3 totals 16 residues. J gave up 3 bases and V 5 bases, and 9 bases lay outside the gene matches. CDR3: CASSPLAGWGTDTQYF. CDR3 DNA sequence: TGTGCCAGCAGTCCCCTAGCGGGGTGGGGGACAGATACGCAGTATTTT.

This sequence joins TRBV4-2 and TRBJ2-2; no clear D. Per germline, CDR1 LGHNA and CDR2 YNFKEQ. The CDR3 has 14 amino acids. Trimming took off 0 bases at V and 3 bases at J, with 5 bases between the two ends. Written as DNA, the CDR3 is TGTGCCAGCAGCCAAGATGATGACACCGGGGAGCTGTTTTTT. This encodes CASSQDDDTGELFF.

The rearrangement joins TRBV12-3 or TRBV12-4 to TRBJ2-7, with 7 bases aligning to TRBD1. CDR3 size: 13 residues. Unmatched junction bases numbered 5, after V lost 7 bases and J lost 2 bases. DNA of the CDR3: TGTGCCAGCATGCCCCAGGGGGCCTACGAGCAGTACTTC. It translates to CASMPQGAYEQYF.

The chain links TRBV3-1 to TRBJ2-2; weak D call: TRBD2 (6 bases). Germline assignment: CDR1 LGHDT and CDR2 YNNKEL (reference sequence). There are 15 residues in the CDR3. V was pared by 4 bases and J by 0 bases, with 9 bases between. CDR3 amino acids: CASSLGEANTGELFF. The CDR3 region has the DNA TGTGCCAGCAGCCTAGGGGAGGCGAACACCGGGGAGCTGTTTTTT. Supplemented by reference TRBV3-1 and TRBJ2-2, the full variable domain reads DTAVSQTPKYLVTQMGNDKSIKCEQNLGHDTMYWYKQDSKKFLKIMFSYNNKELIINETVPNRFSPKSPDKAHLNLHINSLELGDSAVYFCASSLGEANTGELFFGEGSRLTVL.

A few counts support this clonotype. The chain has TRBV28 and TRBJ2-5; a possible D gene is TRBD1 (6 bases). Between the trimmed V and J ends, which lost 10 bases and 1 base, there was a span of 16 bases. The CDR3 totals 14 residues. The germline gives CDR1 MDHEN, CDR2 SYDVKM. The CDR3: CATWGRRTQETQYF. DNA of the CDR3: TGTGCCACGTGGGGGCGGAGAACCCAAGAGACCCAGTACTTC.